This record concerns one T cell receptor beta chain sequence. This clone was seen at least ten times. Its specific antigen is unknown. Base-call qualities are not available, and no considerably larger clone is one nucleotide away. Trimming removed 3 bases from V and 5 bases from J; the gene matches leave 7 bases unexplained. From the cysteine up to the phenylalanine, the CDR3 has a length of 15 residues. Of all the DNA, just the CDR3 is kept, 45 bases in frame from base 1. From a lookup of the germline V gene, CDR1 and CDR2 are SGHRS and YFSETQ. This sample was taken from a study of T cells after posttransplantation cyclophosphamide (dated by TCRdb to 2016 to 2017). Describing the broader study: T cell repertoire reconstitution was tracked by TRB sequencing after myeloablative bone marrow transplantation in which posttransplantation cyclophosphamide was used as GVHD prophylaxis. Samples from 30 to 45 PTCy-treated patients and roughly 17 related bone marrow donors of those patients were subjected to antigen receptor sequencing. Blood from all 30 or so PTCy patients who had 1-year posttransplant specimens underwent TRB sequencing. Up to 3 additional blood samples from 2 to 5.2 years after transplant were also TRB-sequenced in 3 patients, as was pretransplant blood from a handful of patients. TRA and TRB clonality were tightly correlated in several samples, so subsequent TCR analyses focused on TRB only. Public TRB sequences were compared against a database of over 3,500 sequences linked to responses to pathogens, tumor antigens, self-antigens and alloantigens.

Here is what the overall study found, with its caveats: The TRB repertoires of T cells infiltrating skin or the GI tract showed only limited overlap with the TRB repertoires found in blood. Across about 40 patients, TRB clonality was highly associated with recipient CMV seropositivity and CMV reactivation, and diversity in PTCy patients was similar to diversity in CNI/methotrexate controls. Donor-recipient similarity was low at 1-2 months but rose over the first year, and later blood repertoires were often dominated by donor CD8+ memory clones.

Peripheral blood samples were provided by related bone marrow donors on the day of marrow donation. Peripheral blood and bone marrow mononuclear cells were isolated by Ficoll-Hypaque density centrifugation and were cryopreserved. Genomic DNA was the input for TRB sequencing, which was run either with the immunoSEQ assay at survey resolution or with the hsTCRB kit. The authors' pipeline ran thus. The immunoSEQ software handled the initial read processing, while the LymphoSeq R package was used for the repertoire analyses. For each TRB dataset, clonality was calculated as 1 minus normalized Shannon entropy, and the Gini coefficient was computed as well. Phenotypes of unsorted samples were inferred by mapping TRB sequences from sorted subsets of the recipient or donor onto unsorted samples of the same recipient. TCRdb carries this immuneACCESS record with in-frame sequences only. Its versions omit some clonotypes, under half of them owing to an unresolved V gene in the studies checked, with the rest unexplained. V, J and clone size were drawn from that table, and D and trimming were deduced from the DNA. The sample features about 30,000 clones, and none is a singleton. Jointly, the top ten make up approximately 3% of the sample.

Specimen: PBMCs. The clonotype was recovered from a woman aged 60 to 75 in good health, CMV-negative, and a related stem cell transplant donor. The chain is encoded by TRBV5-1 joined to TRBJ2-7, and TRBD2 matches 11 of the central bases. CDR3 reads: CASSSLAGGADEQYF. The DNA is as follows: TGCGCCAGCAGCTCATTAGCGGGAGGGGCGGACGAGCAGTACTTC.